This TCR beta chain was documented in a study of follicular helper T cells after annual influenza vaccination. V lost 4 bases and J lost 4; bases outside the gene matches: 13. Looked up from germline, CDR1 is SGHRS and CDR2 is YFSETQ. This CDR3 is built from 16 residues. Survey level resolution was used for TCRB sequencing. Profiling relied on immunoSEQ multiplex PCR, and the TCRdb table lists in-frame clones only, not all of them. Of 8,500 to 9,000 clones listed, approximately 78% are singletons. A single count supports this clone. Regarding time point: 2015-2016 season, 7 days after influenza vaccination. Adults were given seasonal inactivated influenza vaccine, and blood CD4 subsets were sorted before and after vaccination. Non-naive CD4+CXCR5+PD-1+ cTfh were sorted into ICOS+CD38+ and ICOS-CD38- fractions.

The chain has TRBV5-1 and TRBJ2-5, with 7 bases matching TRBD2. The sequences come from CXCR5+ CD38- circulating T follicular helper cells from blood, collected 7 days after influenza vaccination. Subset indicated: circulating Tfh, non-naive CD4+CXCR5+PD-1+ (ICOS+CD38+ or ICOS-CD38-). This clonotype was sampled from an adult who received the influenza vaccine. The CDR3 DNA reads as TGCGCCAGCAGCCTGCGGGGGATGAATTCGGGAGAGACCCAGTACTTC. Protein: CASSLRGMNSGETQYF.